The clone carrying this TCR beta chain was seen only a few times. What it binds is not known. Deletions cut 3 bases from V and 10 bases from J, with 7 bases between. The CDR3 has 11 amino acids. Germline CDR1 reads KGHDR; CDR2 reads SFDVKD. This sample is part of a study of T-cell reconstitution after alpha-beta-depleted transplantation in children. Study conclusions and caveats: By about two months after transplant, alpha-beta T cells reportedly arose from several hundred graft clones that had expanded.

The TCRbeta library was prepared with unique molecular identifiers. TCRdb re-called the PCR reads through MiXCR, storing one row per CDR3 protein. Of approximately 400,000 distinct CDR3 sequences listed, roughly 16% are singletons. The V gene is TRBV24-1, the J gene TRBJ2-3; D is ambiguous. The sequence was obtained from a boy in the first two years of life who had a stem cell transplant for Wiskott-Aldrich syndrome, so the T cells may come from the graft donor. This material consisted of PBMCs, mostly from graft donor cells, taken 360 days after TCRalphabeta/CD19-depleted stem cell transplant. The CDR3 DNA follows: TGTGCCACCAGTGATCCTTTCGCGCAGTATTTT. Its protein product is CATSDPFAQYF.